The next 6 T cell receptor beta chains were all read from a single sample in a study of blood T cell repertoires in COVID-19. Data came from immunoSEQ multiplex PCR; TCRdb stores just in-frame clones and leaves some out. The repertoire has a few hundred thousand clones, around 90% of them found once; the top ten carry more than 0.95%. The sample consisted of peripheral blood. Receptor source: a man between 35 and 55 years old with acute or convalescent COVID-19.

The sample holds one count of this clone. The V and J genes are TRBV27 and TRBJ2-7; TRBD1 agrees at 7 bases. With V trimmed by 6 bases and J by 0 bases, 2 bases remained unmatched. The CDR3 is 13 amino acids. Per germline, CDR1 MNHEY and CDR2 SMNVEV (reference sequence). CDR3 residues: CASRRQGSYEQYF. CDR3 DNA sequence: TGTGCCAGCAGAAGACAGGGCTCCTACGAGCAGTACTTC.

CDR3 nucleotides: TGCGCCAGCAGGGTAGCGGGGAAATACAATGAGCAGTTCTTC. Its protein product is CASRVAGKYNEQFF. This chain connects TRBV10-2 to TRBJ2-1; 8 bases line up with TRBD2. The CDR3 consists of 14 residues. Unmatched junction bases numbered 5, after V lost 6 bases and J lost 4 bases. Germline V lookup: CDR1 WSHSY, CDR2 SAAADI.

The chain recombines TRBV7-9 with TRBJ1-1, with D perhaps matching TRBD1 (5 bases). The CDR3 is 15 amino acids. The V end lost 6 bases, the J end lost 5 bases, and 19 bases lay between the germline ends. In germline, CDR1 is SEHNR, CDR2 FQNEAQ (reference sequence). The CDR3 DNA follows: TGTGCCAGCAGTCCACCCCAGGGTCCTCGGACTGAAGCTTTCTTT. Its protein product is CASSPPQGPRTEAFF.

Here the CDR3 reads CASGQGRTYGYTF. The CDR3 DNA reads TGTGCCTCGGGTCAGGGCAGAACCTATGGCTACACCTTC. The rearrangement uses TRBV27 and TRBJ1-2, with a weak D call TRBD1 (5 bases). The CDR3 totals 13 residues. Germline loops: CDR1 MNHEY, CDR2 SMNVEV (reference sequence). The germline V and J ends were trimmed by 11 bases and 4 bases, with 17 bases remaining between them.

The chain combines TRBV29-1 with TRBJ1-2; D might be TRBD1 (5 bases). The CDR3 contains 12 residues. V was shortened by 4 bases and J by 8 bases, with 14 bases between the two germline ends. CDR1 is SQVTM, CDR2 ANQGSEA, per germline. CDR3 bases: TGCAGCGTTGGAAGCGGGGCACGGGGCTACACCTTC. Protein sequence: CSVGSGARGYTF.

The rearrangement uses TRBV5-1 and TRBJ1-6; TRBD1 might be the D (6 bases). Trimming pared 4 bases from V and 5 bases from J, leaving 19 bases between. The CDR3 sequence is 17 residues long. The germline V gene encodes CDR1 SGHRS and CDR2 YFSETQ. CDR3: CASSRGSTGRNNSPLHF. The CDR3 DNA follows: TGCGCCAGCAGCAGGGGGAGCACGGGACGGAATAATTCACCCCTCCACTTT. The whole variable domain, remainder taken from reference TRBV5-1 and TRBJ1-6, is KAGVTQTPRYLIKTRGQQVTLSCSPISGHRSVSWYQQTPGQGLQFLFEYFSETQRNKGNFPGRFSGRQFSNSRSEMNVSTLELGDSALYLCASSRGSTGRNNSPLHFGNGTRLTVT.